These 32 T cell receptor beta chains were sequenced from one sample in a study of memory CD4+ T cells and cytomegalovirus serostatus (dated by TCRdb to about 2019). A FACSAria II was used to sort memory CD4+ T cells, defined as single viable CD3+CD4+CD8-CD45RO+ cells. Receptor amplification or capture employed the immunoSEQ multiplex PCR assay. TCRdb limited this immuneACCESS table to in-frame rearrangements with V and J called. A share of clones is missing; checked studies link under half to unresolved V genes, and the rest is unexplained. This sample holds about 50,000 clones; 60% to 85% were observed only once. The ten largest clonotypes hold around 0.61% of the sample. The sample comprised memory CD4+ T cells from blood. The origin of the receptors is an adult in good health and CMV-seronegative.

This chain joins TRBV10-3 and TRBJ2-3; possible D gene TRBD1, 6 bases. V lost 4 bases to trimming and J lost 1 base, with 9 bases between them. The CDR3 sequence is 14 residues long. Germline assignment: CDR1 ENHRY and CDR2 SYGVKD. CDR3 sequence (DNA): TGTGCCATCAGTGGGACAGCCGGCACAGATACGCAGTATTTT. Protein product: CAISGTAGTDTQYF.

This chain links TRBV7-2 with TRBJ1-1, with 9 bases fitting TRBD1. CDR1 and CDR2 from the germline V gene are SGHTA and FQGNSA. The CDR3 sequence is 19 residues long. The V and J ends lost 2 bases and 5 bases, in that order; junction bases with no gene match: 18. The CDR3 here is CASSLSVGLQGAGRTEAFF. The CDR3 coding sequence is TGTGCCAGCAGCTTATCTGTGGGCCTACAGGGGGCCGGGAGGACTGAAGCTTTCTTT.

The genes are TRBV5-1 and TRBJ2-5; no firm D call. The CDR3 sequence is 15 residues long. Trimming pared 0 bases from V and 1 base from J, leaving 10 bases between. Germline V gives CDR1 SGHRS, CDR2 YFSETQ. Here the CDR3 reads CASSLERTVQETQYF. The DNA of the CDR3 is TGCGCCAGCAGCTTGGAACGGACGGTCCAAGAGACCCAGTACTTC. Together with reference TRBV5-1 and TRBJ2-5, the CDR3 gives the full variable domain: KAGVTQTPRYLIKTRGQQVTLSCSPISGHRSVSWYQQTPGQGLQFLFEYFSETQRNKGNFPGRFSGRQFSNSRSEMNVSTLELGDSALYLCASSLERTVQETQYFGPGTRLLVL.

The chain couples TRBV5-4 to TRBJ1-1, with TRBD1 identical over 7 bases. V lost 4 bases to trimming and J lost 5 bases; unmatched junction nucleotides: 11. The CDR3 loop spans 15 amino acids. Germline assignment: CDR1 SGHNT and CDR2 YYREEE (reference sequence). The CDR3 nucleotides read TGTGCCAGCAGCCTCTGGACAGGTACGGGGACTGAAGCTTTCTTT. Translation: CASSLWTGTGTEAFF.

The chain has TRBV7-9 and TRBJ1-2, with 10 bases that match TRBD1. This CDR3 is 14 amino acids long. Unmatched junction bases numbered 3, after V lost 2 bases and J lost 6 bases. The germline CDR1 and CDR2 sequences are SEHNR and FQNEAQ (reference sequence). CDR3 loop: CASSLRDRGNGYTF. The CDR3 bases are TGTGCCAGCAGCTTACGGGACAGGGGAAATGGCTACACCTTC. Full variable domain (rest looked up from reference TRBV7-9 and TRBJ1-2): DTGVSQNPRHKITKRGQNVTFRCDPISEHNRLYWYRQTLGQGPEFLTYFQNEAQLEKSRLLSDRFSAERPKGSFSTLEIQRTEQGDSAMYLCASSLRDRGNGYTFGSGTRLTVV.

The genes are TRBV29-1 and TRBJ2-1, with a tentative D call TRBD1 (5 bases). The germline V gene has CDR1 SQVTM and CDR2 ANQGSEA. The V gene lost 3 bases and the J gene lost 8 bases, with 11 bases spanning the gap. This CDR3 contains 12 residues. As DNA, the CDR3 is TGCAGCGTTGACAGGGATCGCGATGAGCAGTTCTTC. Translation gives CSVDRDRDEQFF.

The chain carries TRBV5-1 and TRBJ2-7, with 9 bases lining up with TRBD2. Trimming removed 3 bases from V and 2 bases from J; junction bases left unmatched: 6. This CDR3 has 15 residues. The germline gives CDR1 SGHRS, CDR2 YFSETQ. The CDR3 coding sequence is TGCGCCAGCAGCTCCCAAGCGGGGGGTACCTACGAGCAGTACTTC. Protein: CASSSQAGGTYEQYF.

The sample holds a few counts of this clone. CDR3 protein: CASSQDASSYNEQFF. The CDR3 DNA reads as TGTGCCAGCAGCCAGGACGCGAGCTCCTACAATGAGCAGTTCTTC. The V gene is TRBV7-7, the J gene TRBJ2-1; D gene ambiguous. Germline lookup yields CDR1 SSHAT and CDR2 FNYEAQ (reference sequence). V was cut by 5 bases and J by 0 bases, with 11 bases left in between. The CDR3 contains 15 residues.

This clone was found a few times. The chain combines TRBV4-3 with TRBJ1-2, with 7 bases aligning to TRBD1. J lost 5 bases, V lost 3 bases, and 3 bases had no gene match. Germline-derived CDR1 and CDR2 are LGHNA and YSLEER. The CDR3 is 13 residues long. The CDR3 reads CASSQGQLYGYTF. The CDR3, as DNA: TGCGCCAGCAGCCAGGGACAGCTGTATGGCTACACCTTC.

The rearrangement links TRBV13 to TRBJ2-6; 7 bases are shared with TRBD1. CDR1 and CDR2 (germline): PRHDT, FYEKMQ (reference sequence). The J segment lost 3 bases and the V segment lost 0 bases, leaving 2 bases of the junction unmatched. CDR3 size: 16 residues. The CDR3 sequence: CASSLGTGSGANVLTF. The CDR3 DNA sequence: TGTGCCAGCAGCTTAGGGACAGGGAGTGGGGCCAACGTCCTGACTTTC.

The chain is built from TRBV7-9 and TRBJ2-7; TRBD1 aligns across 8 bases. CDR1 is SEHNR, CDR2 FQNEAQ, per germline (reference sequence). V dropped 5 bases and J dropped 2; count of bases not matched to a gene: 8. The CDR3 contains 15 residues. The DNA of the CDR3 is TGTGCCAGCAGCACACCGGGACAGGTGGCCTACGAGCAGTACTTC. It specifies CASSTPGQVAYEQYF.

This chain uses TRBV2 with TRBJ1-5; 10 positions match TRBD1. With V trimmed by 8 bases and J by 5 bases, 6 bases remained unmatched. Per germline, CDR1 SNHLY and CDR2 FYNNEI. CDR3 size: 14 residues. In DNA, the CDR3 is TGTGCCAGCGGGGACAGGGGAATGGATCAGCCCCAGCATTTT. Amino acid sequence: CASGDRGMDQPQHF. The variable domain in full, with the rest retrieved from reference TRBV2 and TRBJ1-5, is EPEVTQTPSHQVTQMGQEVILRCVPISNHLYFYWYRQILGQKVEFLVSFYNNEISEKSEIFDDQFSVERPDGSNFTLKIRSTKLEDSAMYFCASGDRGMDQPQHFGDGTRLSIL.

The gene calls are TRBV4-3 and TRBJ2-7; 8 bases agree with TRBD2. Germline loops: CDR1 LGHNA, CDR2 YSLEER. The CDR3 has 13 residues. V trimming: 4 bases; J trimming: 5 bases; junction bases outside the gene matches: 4. CDR3 loop: CASSPTSVDEQYF. Here the CDR3 DNA reads TGCGCCAGCAGCCCGACTAGCGTCGACGAGCAGTACTTC.

The rearrangement links TRBV6-1 to TRBJ2-1, with TRBD1 identical over 10 bases. The CDR3 runs 15 residues. CDR1 is MNHNS, CDR2 SASEGT, per germline. J lost 5 bases, V lost 5 bases, and 6 bases had no gene match. CDR3 sequence (DNA): TGTGCCAGCAGTAGGGACAGGGGTCCTGACAATGAGCAGTTCTTC. Protein: CASSRDRGPDNEQFF.

The J gene is TRBJ1-4, the V gene TRBV7-8; no reliable D call. Trimming removed 2 bases at V and 4 bases at J, with 8 bases between. CDR1 is SGHVS, CDR2 FQNEAQ, per germline. The CDR3 is 14 residues long. The CDR3 DNA reads as TGTGCCAGCAGCTTACGGGAGTATAATGAAAAACTGTTTTTT. This codes for CASSLREYNEKLFF.

CDR3 in amino acids: CASSLPGGTLNSPLHF. As DNA, the CDR3 is TGTGCCAGCAGCTTGCCCGGGGGAACTTTAAATTCACCCCTCCACTTT. The V call is TRBV5-6, the J call TRBJ1-6; the D gene is possibly TRBD1 (5 bases). V was trimmed by 1 base and J by 7 bases, leaving 15 bases between them. The germline V gene has CDR1 SGHDT and CDR2 YYEEEE. The CDR3 totals 16 residues.

V gene TRBV18 combines with J gene TRBJ2-7; TRBD2 matches at 8 bases. Germline-derived CDR1 and CDR2 are KGHSH and LQKENI. The CDR3 length is 16 residues. The V and J ends lost 3 bases and 1 base, in that order; junction bases with no gene match: 8. The CDR3 DNA reads as TGTGCCAGCTCACCGAGCTCGAGCGGGAGATCCTACGAGCAGTACTTC. Amino acids: CASSPSSSGRSYEQYF.

The chain links TRBV29-1 to TRBJ2-1; 10 bases map to TRBD1. V dropped 8 bases and J dropped 8; count of bases not matched to a gene: 3. The CDR3 spans 11 residues. Germline-derived CDR1 and CDR2 are SQVTM and ANQGSEA. The CDR3 here is CSSGQGYEQFF. The CDR3 bases are TGCAGCTCGGGACAGGGGTATGAGCAGTTCTTC.

The gene calls are TRBV5-1 and TRBJ1-3, with D hard to call. The CDR3 runs to 15 residues. Per the germline V gene, CDR1 is SGHRS and CDR2 is YFSETQ. Trimming took 0 bases from V and 4 from J, leaving 11 bases between them. The CDR3 sequence: CASSLGPGAGNTIYF. DNA for the CDR3: TGCGCCAGCAGCTTGGGCCCGGGTGCCGGAAACACCATATATTTT. The full variable domain, with the rest looked up from reference TRBV5-1 and TRBJ1-3, is KAGVTQTPRYLIKTRGQQVTLSCSPISGHRSVSWYQQTPGQGLQFLFEYFSETQRNKGNFPGRFSGRQFSNSRSEMNVSTLELGDSALYLCASSLGPGAGNTIYFGEGSWLTVV.

This clone was picked up one time. The CDR3 coding sequence is TGCGCCAGCAGCCCCCTGGGACAGTATAACTATGGCTACACCTTC. The encoded protein is CASSPLGQYNYGYTF. The J gene is TRBJ1-2, the V gene TRBV4-1, with 7 bases identical to TRBD1. This CDR3 is built from 15 residues. The junction had 6 bases not matched to a gene; V was cut back by 4 bases and J by 1 base. CDR1 and CDR2 (germline): MGHRA, YSYEKL.

The chain joins TRBV27 to TRBJ1-2; D remains unclear. The CDR3 contains 15 residues. Trimming took 2 bases from V and 5 from J, leaving 15 bases between them. CDR1 and CDR2 from the germline V gene are MNHEY and SMNVEV (reference sequence). The CDR3 here is CASSLGRDRLYGYTF. Here the CDR3 DNA reads TGTGCCAGCAGTTTAGGGAGAGACCGACTTTATGGCTACACCTTC.

The V gene is TRBV28, the J gene TRBJ2-7, with D perhaps TRBD1 (6 bases). V dropped 5 bases and J dropped 4 bases, with 21 bases sitting between them. Germline CDR1 reads MDHEN; CDR2 reads SYDVKM. The CDR3 runs 16 residues. This CDR3 is CASSPPVSGVSYEQYF. The CDR3 DNA reads as TGTGCCAGCAGTCCCCCCGTGTCAGGGGTTTCTTACGAGCAGTACTTC.

V gene TRBV7-9 combines with J gene TRBJ1-3; D remains ambiguous. CDR3 length: 13 amino acids. V dropped 1 base and J dropped 0 bases, with 1 base sitting between them. The germline gives CDR1 SEHNR, CDR2 FQNEAQ (reference sequence). CDR3 DNA sequence: TGTGCCAGCAGCTTAGGCTCTGGAAACACCATATATTTT. As protein: CASSLGSGNTIYF.

This clone came up once. The CDR3 is CASSRTGAQDYNEQFF. CDR3 in DNA: TGCGCCAGCAGCCGGACAGGTGCCCAAGATTACAATGAGCAGTTCTTC. V is TRBV5-1 and J is TRBJ2-1; 7 bases are shared with TRBD1. V was pared by 4 bases and J by 4 bases, with 11 bases of the junction left unmatched. Germline V CDR1 and CDR2: SGHRS, YFSETQ. The CDR3 runs to 16 residues.

This clone was detected only a few times. The J gene is TRBJ2-7, the V gene TRBV4-2; TRBD1 matches at 7 bases. This CDR3 has 15 residues. With V trimmed by 3 bases and J by 3 bases, 8 bases remained unmatched. Per the germline V gene, CDR1 is LGHNA and CDR2 is YNFKEQ. As DNA, the CDR3 is TGTGCCAGCAGCCAGCGACAGGGAAATCACTACGAGCAGTACTTC. Amino acids: CASSQRQGNHYEQYF.

As concerns this clone: Its ends do not fully match the called genes, so a read error is possible. The V and J genes are TRBV7-7 and TRBJ2-5, with no clear D. The V gene's germline CDR1 is SSHAT and CDR2 FNYEAQ (reference sequence). CDR3 length equals 13 residues. In nucleotides, the CDR3 is TGTGCTAGCAGCTTAAACAGACAAGAGACCCAGTACTTC. Amino acids: CASSLNRQETQYF.

The gene calls are TRBV6-1 and TRBJ1-1; D perhaps matches TRBD1 (5 bases). This CDR3 spans 16 amino acids. Germline loops: CDR1 MNHNS, CDR2 SASEGT. Trimming pared 4 bases from V and 0 bases from J, leaving 15 bases between. CDR3 DNA: TGTGCCAGCAGTGCCATGGGTGGGGGAATGAACACTGAAGCTTTCTTT. Its protein product is CASSAMGGGMNTEAFF.

This chain joins TRBV2 and TRBJ2-2, with D uncertain. The CDR3 runs to 13 residues. Trimming took 7 bases from V and 4 from J, leaving 10 bases between them. Germline V gene lookup returns CDR1 SNHLY and CDR2 FYNNEI. DNA for the CDR3: TGTGCCAGCAAGAGGTCGGGCACCGGGGAGCTGTTTTTT. Amino acid sequence: CASKRSGTGELFF.

The chain is built from TRBV5-4 and TRBJ1-5; D is perhaps TRBD1 (6 bases). CDR3 size: 13 residues. Germline V gene data show CDR1 as SGHNT and CDR2 as YYREEE (reference sequence). Between the trimmed V and J ends, which lost 3 bases and 6 bases, there was a span of 10 bases. CDR3: CASSSGESQPQHF. The CDR3 DNA sequence: TGTGCCAGCAGCTCAGGGGAGTCTCAGCCCCAGCATTTT.

V usage is TRBV5-1 and J usage is TRBJ1-2; 8 positions agree with TRBD1. Germline V gene sequence: CDR1 SGHRS, CDR2 YFSETQ. The CDR3 has 14 amino acids. With V trimmed by 0 bases and J by 7 bases, 5 bases remained unmatched. CDR3 nucleotide sequence: TGCGCCAGCAGCTTGGGACAGGGGCGGCGTGGCTACACCTTC. This codes for CASSLGQGRRGYTF.

The V call is TRBV14, the J call TRBJ2-7, with D unclear. CDR1 and CDR2 from the germline V gene are SGHDN and FVKESK. Trimming left V 3 bases short and J 1 base short, with 10 bases between. The CDR3 contains 14 residues. The CDR3 DNA is TGTGCCAGCAGCCAGTTCTCAGTGTCCTACGAGCAGTACTTC. It yields the protein CASSQFSVSYEQYF.

This chain uses TRBV7-2 with TRBJ1-2; D is unclear. Germline lookup yields CDR1 SGHTA and CDR2 FQGNSA. The CDR3 loop spans 12 amino acids. V was trimmed by 3 bases and J by 6 bases, leaving 8 bases between them. CDR3 sequence reads: CASSFDTDGYTF. CDR3 sequence (DNA): TGTGCCAGCAGCTTCGACACGGATGGCTACACCTTC.